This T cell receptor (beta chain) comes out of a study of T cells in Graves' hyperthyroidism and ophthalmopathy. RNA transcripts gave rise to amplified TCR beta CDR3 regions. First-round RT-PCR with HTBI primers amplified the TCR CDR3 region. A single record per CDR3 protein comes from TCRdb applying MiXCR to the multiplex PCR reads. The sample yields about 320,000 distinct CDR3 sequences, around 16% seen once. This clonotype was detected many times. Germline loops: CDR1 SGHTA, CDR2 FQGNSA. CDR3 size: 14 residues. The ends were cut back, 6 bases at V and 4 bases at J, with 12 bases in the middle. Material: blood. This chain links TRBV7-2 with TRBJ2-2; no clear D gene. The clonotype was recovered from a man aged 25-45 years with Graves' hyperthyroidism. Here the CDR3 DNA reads TGTGCCAGCAGTTTTACGATCGGCACCGGGGAGCTGTTTTTT. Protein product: CASSFTIGTGELFF.